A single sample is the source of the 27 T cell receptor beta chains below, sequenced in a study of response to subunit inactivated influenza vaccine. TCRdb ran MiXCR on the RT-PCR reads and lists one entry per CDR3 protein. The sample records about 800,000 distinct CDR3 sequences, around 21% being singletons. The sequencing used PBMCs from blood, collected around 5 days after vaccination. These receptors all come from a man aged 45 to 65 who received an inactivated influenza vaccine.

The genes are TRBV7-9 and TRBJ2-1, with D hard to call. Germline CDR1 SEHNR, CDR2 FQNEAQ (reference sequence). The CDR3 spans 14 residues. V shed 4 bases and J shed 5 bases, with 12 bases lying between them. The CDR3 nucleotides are TGTGCCAGCAGCTCCTACCTGAATAACAATGAGCAGTTCTTC. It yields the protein CASSSYLNNNEQFF.

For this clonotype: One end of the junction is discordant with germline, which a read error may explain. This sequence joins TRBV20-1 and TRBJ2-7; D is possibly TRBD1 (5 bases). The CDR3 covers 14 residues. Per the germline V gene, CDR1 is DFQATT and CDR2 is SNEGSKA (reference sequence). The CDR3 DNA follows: TGCAGCGCTAGAAGTCATAGGGGCGCCTACGAGCAGTACTTC. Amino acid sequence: CSARSHRGAYEQYF.

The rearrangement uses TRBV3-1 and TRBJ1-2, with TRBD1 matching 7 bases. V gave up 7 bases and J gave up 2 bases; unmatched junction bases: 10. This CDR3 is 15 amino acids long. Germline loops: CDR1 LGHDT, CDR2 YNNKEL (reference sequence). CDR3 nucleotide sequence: TGTGCCAGCACCCACAGGGGATCAGGAAACTATGGCTACACCTTC. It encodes CASTHRGSGNYGYTF. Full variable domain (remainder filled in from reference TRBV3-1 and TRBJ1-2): DTAVSQTPKYLVTQMGNDKSIKCEQNLGHDTMYWYKQDSKKFLKIMFSYNNKELIINETVPNRFSPKSPDKAHLNLHINSLELGDSAVYFCASTHRGSGNYGYTFGSGTRLTVV.

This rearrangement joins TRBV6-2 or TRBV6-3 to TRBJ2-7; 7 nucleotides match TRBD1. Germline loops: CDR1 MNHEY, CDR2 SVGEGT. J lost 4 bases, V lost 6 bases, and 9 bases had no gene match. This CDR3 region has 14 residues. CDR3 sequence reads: CASRKEKGAYEQYF. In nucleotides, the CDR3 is TGTGCCAGCAGAAAGGAAAAGGGGGCGTACGAGCAGTACTTC.

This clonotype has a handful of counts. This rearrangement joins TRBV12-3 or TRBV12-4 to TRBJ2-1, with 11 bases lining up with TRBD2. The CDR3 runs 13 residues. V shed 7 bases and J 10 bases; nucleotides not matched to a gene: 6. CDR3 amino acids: CASNKGLAGEQFF. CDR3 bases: TGTGCCAGCAACAAAGGACTAGCGGGCGAGCAGTTCTTC.

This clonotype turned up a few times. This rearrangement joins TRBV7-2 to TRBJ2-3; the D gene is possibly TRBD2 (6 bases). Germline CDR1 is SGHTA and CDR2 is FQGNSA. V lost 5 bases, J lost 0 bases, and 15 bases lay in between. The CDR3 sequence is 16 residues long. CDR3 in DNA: TGTGCCAGCAGCGCGAACTCAGGAGGGAGCACAGATACGCAGTATTTT. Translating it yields CASSANSGGSTDTQYF.

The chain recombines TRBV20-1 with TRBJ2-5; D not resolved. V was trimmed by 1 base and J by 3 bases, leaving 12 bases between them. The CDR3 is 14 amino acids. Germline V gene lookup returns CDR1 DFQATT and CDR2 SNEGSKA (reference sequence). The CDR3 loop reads CSARGMTGEETQYF. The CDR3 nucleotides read TGCAGTGCTAGAGGGATGACTGGTGAAGAGACCCAGTACTTC.

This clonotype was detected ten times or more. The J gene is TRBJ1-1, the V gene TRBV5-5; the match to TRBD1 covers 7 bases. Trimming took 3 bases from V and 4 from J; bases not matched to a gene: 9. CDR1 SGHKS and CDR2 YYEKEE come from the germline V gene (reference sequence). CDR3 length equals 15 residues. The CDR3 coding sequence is TGTGCCAGCAGCTCACAACAGGGGCGCGGCACTGAAGCTTTCTTT. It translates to CASSSQQGRGTEAFF.

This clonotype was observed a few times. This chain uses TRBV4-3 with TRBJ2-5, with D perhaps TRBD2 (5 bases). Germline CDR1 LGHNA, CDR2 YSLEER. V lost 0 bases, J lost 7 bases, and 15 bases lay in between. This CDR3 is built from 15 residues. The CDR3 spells CASSQERTAYVTQYF. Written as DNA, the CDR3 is TGCGCCAGCAGCCAAGAGCGGACTGCCTATGTGACCCAGTACTTC.

The CDR3 nucleotides read TGTGCCACCAGCAGCCGACAGCACTGGGGCTATGGCTACACCTTC. Residues: CATSSRQHWGYGYTF. The V and J genes are TRBV15 and TRBJ1-2; D is possibly TRBD1 (5 bases). This CDR3 has 15 amino acids. V dropped 3 bases and J dropped 4 bases, with 15 bases sitting between them. Germline V gives CDR1 LNHNV, CDR2 YYDKDF (reference sequence).

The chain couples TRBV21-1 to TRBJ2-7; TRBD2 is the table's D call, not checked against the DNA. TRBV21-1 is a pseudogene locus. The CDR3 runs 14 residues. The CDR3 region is CASSKAVQAGEQYF. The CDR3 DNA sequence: TGTGCCAGCAGCAAAGCAGTCCAGGCGGGCGAGCAGTACTTC.

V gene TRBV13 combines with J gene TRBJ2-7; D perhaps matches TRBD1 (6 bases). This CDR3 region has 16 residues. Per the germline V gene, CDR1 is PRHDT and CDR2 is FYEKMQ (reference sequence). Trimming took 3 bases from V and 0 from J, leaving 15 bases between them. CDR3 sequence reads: CASSLGRGSGSYEQYF. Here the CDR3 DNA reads TGTGCCAGCAGCTTGGGCAGGGGAAGTGGCTCCTACGAGCAGTACTTC.

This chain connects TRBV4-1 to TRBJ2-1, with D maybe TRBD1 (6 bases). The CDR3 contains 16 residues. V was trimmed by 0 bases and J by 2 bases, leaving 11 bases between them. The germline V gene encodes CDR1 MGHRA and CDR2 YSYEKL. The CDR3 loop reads CASSQDEGQTYNEQFF. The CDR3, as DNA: TGCGCCAGCAGCCAAGATGAAGGACAGACCTACAATGAGCAGTTCTTC.

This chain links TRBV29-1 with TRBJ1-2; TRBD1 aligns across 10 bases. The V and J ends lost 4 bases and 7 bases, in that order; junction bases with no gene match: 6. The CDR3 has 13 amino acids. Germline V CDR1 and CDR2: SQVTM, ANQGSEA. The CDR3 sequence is CSVAPGTGVGYTF. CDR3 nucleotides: TGCAGCGTTGCCCCCGGGACAGGGGTTGGCTACACCTTC.

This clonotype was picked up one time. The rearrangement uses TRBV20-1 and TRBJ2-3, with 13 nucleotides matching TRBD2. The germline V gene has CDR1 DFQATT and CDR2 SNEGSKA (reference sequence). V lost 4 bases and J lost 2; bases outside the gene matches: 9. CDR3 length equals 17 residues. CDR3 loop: CSATGLAGARYTDTQYF. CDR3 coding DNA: TGCAGTGCTACCGGACTAGCGGGGGCCCGATACACAGATACGCAGTATTTT.

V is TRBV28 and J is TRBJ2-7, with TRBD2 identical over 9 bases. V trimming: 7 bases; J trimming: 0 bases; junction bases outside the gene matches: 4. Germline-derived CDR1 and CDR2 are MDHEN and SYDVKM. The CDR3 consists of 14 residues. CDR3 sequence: CASTSSGNSYEQYF. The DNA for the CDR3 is TGTGCCAGCACCTCTAGCGGGAACTCCTACGAGCAGTACTTC.

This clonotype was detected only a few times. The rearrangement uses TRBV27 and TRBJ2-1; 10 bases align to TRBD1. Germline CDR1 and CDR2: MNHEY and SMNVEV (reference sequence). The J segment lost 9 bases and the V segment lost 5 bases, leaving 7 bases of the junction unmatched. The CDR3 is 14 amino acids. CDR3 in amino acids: CASSRQGAEGEQFF. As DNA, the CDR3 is TGTGCCAGCAGTCGACAGGGGGCGGAGGGTGAGCAGTTCTTC.

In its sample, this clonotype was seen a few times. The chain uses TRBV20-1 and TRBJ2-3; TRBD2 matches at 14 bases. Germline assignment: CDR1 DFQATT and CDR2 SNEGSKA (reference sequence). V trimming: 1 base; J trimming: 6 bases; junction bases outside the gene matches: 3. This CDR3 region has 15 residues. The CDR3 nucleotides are TGCAGTGCTAGAGGACTAGCGGGGGGGTTGGATACGCAGTATTTT. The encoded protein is CSARGLAGGLDTQYF.

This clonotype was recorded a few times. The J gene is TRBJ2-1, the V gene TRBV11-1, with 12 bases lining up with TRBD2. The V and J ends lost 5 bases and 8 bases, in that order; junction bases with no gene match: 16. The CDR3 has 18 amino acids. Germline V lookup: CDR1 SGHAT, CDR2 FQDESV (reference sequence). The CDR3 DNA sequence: TGTGCCAGCAGCGCCAGTCTTCTAGCGGGAGGGCCACTTTATGAGCAGTTCTTC. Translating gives CASSASLLAGGPLYEQFF.

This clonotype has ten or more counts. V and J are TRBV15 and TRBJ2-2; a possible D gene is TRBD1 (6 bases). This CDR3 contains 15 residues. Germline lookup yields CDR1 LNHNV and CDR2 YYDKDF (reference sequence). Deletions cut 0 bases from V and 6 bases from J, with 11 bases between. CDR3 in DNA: TGTGCCACCAGCAGAGATAGGGGGTTGGCCGGGGAGCTGTTTTTT. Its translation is CATSRDRGLAGELFF.

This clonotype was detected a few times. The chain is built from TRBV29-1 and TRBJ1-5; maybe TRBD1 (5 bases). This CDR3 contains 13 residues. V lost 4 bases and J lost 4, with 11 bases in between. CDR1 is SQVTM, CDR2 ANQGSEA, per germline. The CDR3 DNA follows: TGCAGCGTTGCCACAGGTACTAATCAGCCCCAGCATTTT. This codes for CSVATGTNQPQHF.

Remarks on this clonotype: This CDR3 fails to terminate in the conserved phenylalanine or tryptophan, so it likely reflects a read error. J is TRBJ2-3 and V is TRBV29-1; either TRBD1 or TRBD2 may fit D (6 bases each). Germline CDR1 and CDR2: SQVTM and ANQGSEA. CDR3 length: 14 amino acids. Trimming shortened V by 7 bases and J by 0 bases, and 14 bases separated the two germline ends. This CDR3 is CSAFGGPSTDTQYY. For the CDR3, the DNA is TGCAGCGCCTTCGGGGGCCCTAGCACAGATACGCAGTATTAT.

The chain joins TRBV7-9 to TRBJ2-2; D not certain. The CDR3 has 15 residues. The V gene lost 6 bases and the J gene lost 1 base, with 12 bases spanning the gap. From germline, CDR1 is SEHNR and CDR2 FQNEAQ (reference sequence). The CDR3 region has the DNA TGTGCCAGCAGGCCAAGGACGAAGAACACCGGGGAGCTGTTTTTT. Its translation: CASRPRTKNTGELFF. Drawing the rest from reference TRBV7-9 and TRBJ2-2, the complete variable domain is DTGVSQNPRHKITKRGQNVTFRCDPISEHNRLYWYRQTLGQGPEFLTYFQNEAQLEKSRLLSDRFSAERPKGSFSTLEIQRTEQGDSAMYLCASRPRTKNTGELFFGEGSRLTVL.

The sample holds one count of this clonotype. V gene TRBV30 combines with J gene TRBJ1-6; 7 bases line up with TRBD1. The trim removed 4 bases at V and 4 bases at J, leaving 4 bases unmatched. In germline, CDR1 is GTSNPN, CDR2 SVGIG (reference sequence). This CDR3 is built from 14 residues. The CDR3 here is CAWIPRGYNSPLHF. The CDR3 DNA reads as TGTGCCTGGATCCCCAGGGGGTATAATTCACCCCTCCACTTT.

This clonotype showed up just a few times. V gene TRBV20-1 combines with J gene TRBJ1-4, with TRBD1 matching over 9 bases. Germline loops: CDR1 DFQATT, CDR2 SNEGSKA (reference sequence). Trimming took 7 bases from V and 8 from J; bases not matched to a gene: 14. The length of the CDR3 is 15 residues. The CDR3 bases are TGCAGTGTTGAGGGGGACAGGGTAGTAGAAGAAAAACTGTTTTTT. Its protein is CSVEGDRVVEEKLFF.

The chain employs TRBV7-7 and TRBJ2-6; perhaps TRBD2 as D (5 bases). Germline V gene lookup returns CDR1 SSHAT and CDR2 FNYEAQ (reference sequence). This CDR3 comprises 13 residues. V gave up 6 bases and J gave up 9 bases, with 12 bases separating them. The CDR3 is CASSDGVNNVLTF. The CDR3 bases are TGTGCCAGCAGTGACGGGGTCAACAACGTCCTGACTTTC.

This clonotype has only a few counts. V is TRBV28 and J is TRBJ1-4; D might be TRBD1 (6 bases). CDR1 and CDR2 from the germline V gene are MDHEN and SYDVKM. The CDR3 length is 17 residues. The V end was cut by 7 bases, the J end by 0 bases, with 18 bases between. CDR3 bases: TGTGCCAGCAAGCGGGGGGCATTCACGGCAACTAATGAAAAACTGTTTTTT. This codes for CASKRGAFTATNEKLFF.